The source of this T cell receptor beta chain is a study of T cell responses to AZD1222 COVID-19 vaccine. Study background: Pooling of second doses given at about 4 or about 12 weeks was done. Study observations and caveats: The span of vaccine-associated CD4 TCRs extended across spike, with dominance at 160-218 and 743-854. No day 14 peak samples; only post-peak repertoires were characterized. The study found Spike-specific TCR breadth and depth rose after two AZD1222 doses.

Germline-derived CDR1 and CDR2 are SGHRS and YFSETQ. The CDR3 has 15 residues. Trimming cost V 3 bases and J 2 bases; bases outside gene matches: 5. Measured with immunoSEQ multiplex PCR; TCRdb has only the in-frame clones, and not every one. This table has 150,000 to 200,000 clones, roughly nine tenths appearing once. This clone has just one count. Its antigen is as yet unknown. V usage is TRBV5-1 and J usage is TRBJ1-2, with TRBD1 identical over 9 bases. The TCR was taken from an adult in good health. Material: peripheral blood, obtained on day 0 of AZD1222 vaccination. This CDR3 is CASSWQQGANYGYTF. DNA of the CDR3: TGCGCCAGCAGCTGGCAACAGGGGGCGAACTATGGCTACACCTTC.